The present entry profiles one T cell receptor (beta chain) with its context. The CDR3 sequence is 14 residues long. The V gene's germline CDR1 is ENHRY and CDR2 SYGVKD. V lost 6 bases and J 0 bases, leaving 9 bases between the germline ends. The donors were part of the validation cohort, which consisted of over a hundred subjects and was separate from the first cohort of 666 subjects. The source of the sample is a study of cytomegalovirus exposure and HLA in healthy donors. Clones were sequenced by immunoSEQ multiplex PCR, and TCRdb holds only the in-frame ones, with some missing. The table records about 73,000 clones, 80% to 90% of them present only once.

This sequence originates from a woman aged 18-35 years in good health and CMV-seropositive. This chain links TRBV10-3 with TRBJ2-1, with D tentatively TRBD2 (5 bases). Sequencing was done on a sample of PBMCs. CDR3 in DNA: TGTGCCATCAGCGCACTAGTCTCCTACAATGAGCAGTTCTTC. This sequence encodes CAISALVSYNEQFF.